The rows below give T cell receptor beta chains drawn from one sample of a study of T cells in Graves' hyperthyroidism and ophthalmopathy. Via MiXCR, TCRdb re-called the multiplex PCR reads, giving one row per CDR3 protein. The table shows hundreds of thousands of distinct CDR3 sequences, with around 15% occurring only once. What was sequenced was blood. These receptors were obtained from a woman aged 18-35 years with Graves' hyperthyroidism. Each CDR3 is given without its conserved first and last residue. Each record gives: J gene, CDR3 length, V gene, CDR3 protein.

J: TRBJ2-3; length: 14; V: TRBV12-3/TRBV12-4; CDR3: ASSLVVGAPSDTQY
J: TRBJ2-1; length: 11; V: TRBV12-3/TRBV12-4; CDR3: ATRGGPYNEQF
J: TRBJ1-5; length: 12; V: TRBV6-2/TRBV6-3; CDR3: ASSARGGYQPQH
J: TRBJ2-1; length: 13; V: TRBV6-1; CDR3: ASRQLAGGDNEQF
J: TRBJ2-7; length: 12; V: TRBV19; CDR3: ASRRGTGGQEQY
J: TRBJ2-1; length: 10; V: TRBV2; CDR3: ASSGAENEQF
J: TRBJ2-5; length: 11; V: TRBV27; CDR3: ASSKAYQETQY
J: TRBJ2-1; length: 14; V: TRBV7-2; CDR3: ASSLAISSGSYEQF
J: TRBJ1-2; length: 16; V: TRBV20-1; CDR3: SARDEVRTEPLNYGYT
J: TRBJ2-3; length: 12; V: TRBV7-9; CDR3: ASTSGTSTDTQY
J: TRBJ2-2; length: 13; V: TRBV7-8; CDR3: ASSRRVGSTGELF
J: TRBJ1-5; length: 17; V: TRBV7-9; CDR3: ASSLASMGPAGGNQPQH
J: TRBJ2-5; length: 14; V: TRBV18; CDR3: ASSPPTSGSLETQY
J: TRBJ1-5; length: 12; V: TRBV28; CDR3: ASVGEAKNQPQH
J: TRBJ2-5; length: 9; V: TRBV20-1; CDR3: SQRGQETQY
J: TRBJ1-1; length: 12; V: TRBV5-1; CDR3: ASGWSGTPTEAF
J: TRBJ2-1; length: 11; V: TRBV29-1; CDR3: SVAGGPSGEQF
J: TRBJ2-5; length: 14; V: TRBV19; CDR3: ASSIGTSGLQETQY
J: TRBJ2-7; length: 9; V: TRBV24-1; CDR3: AAGTSYEQY
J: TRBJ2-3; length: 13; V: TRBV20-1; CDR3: SANPSGGLTDTQY
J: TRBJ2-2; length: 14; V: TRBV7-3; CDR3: ASSPGLAGGLGELF
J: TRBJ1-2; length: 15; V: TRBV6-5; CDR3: ASSYSFSRGRNYGYT
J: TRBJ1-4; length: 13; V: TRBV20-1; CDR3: SARDRVGGNEKLF
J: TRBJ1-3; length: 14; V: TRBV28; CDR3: ASSVTGDSSGNTIY
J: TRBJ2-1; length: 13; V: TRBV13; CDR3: ASSLMGAGANEQF
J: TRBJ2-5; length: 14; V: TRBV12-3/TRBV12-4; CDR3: ASSRDRGRGAETQY
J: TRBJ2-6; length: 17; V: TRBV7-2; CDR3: ASSPILAGPGSGANVLT
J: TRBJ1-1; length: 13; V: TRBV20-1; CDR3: SERGGSTVNTEAF
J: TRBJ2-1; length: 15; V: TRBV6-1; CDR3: ASSRTSGRLGSNEQF
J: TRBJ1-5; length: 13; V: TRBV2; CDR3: ASRPGTGANQPQH
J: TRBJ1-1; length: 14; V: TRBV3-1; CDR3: ASSLAQGLLGTEAF
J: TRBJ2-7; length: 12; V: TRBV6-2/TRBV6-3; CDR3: ASSYIGGRGEQY
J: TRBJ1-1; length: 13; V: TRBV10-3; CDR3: AIRKTPRGLTEAF
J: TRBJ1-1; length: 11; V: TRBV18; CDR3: ASSSEVNTEAF
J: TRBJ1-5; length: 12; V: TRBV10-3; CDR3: AISEEASNQPQH
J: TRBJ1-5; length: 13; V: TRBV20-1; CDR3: SAREGGYSNQPQH
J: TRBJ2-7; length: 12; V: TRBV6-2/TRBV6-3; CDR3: ASSYSGPRYEQY
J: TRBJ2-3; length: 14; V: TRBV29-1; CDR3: SVEIDRQGSLYTQY
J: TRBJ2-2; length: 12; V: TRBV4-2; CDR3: ASSQPGEDGELF
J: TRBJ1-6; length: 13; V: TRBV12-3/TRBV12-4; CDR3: ASRSTGTNNSPLH
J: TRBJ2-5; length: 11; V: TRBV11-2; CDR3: ASSRSQKETQY
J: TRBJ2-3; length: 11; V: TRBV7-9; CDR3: ASSLAGLDTQY
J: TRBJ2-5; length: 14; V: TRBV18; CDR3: ASSRRLEGLQETQY
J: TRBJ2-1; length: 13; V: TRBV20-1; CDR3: SAGGTSGGYNEQF
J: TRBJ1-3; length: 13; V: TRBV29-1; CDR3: SVEEWRGSGNTIY
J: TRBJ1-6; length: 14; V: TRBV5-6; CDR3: ASSPWPGFDNSPLH
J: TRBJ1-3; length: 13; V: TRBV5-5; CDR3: ASSSARETRNTIY
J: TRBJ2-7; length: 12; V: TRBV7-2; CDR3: ASSQTSTVYEQY